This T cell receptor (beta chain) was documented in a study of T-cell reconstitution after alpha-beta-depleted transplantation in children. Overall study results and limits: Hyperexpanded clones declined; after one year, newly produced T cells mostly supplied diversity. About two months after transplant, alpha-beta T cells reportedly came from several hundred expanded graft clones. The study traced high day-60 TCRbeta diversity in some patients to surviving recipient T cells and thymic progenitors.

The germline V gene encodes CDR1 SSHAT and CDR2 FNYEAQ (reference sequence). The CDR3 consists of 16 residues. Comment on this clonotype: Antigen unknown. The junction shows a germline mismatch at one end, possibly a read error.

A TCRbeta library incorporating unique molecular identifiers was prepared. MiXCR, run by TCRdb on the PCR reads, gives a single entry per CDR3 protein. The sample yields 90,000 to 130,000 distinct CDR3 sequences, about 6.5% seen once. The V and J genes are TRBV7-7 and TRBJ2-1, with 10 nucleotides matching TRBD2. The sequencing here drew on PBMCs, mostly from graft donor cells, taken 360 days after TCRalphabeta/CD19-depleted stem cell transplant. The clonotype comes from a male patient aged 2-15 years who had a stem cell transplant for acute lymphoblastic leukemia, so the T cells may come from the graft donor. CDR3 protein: CASSKSSGSSYNEQFF. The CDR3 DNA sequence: TGTGCTAGCAGCAAATCTAGCGGGAGCTCCTACAATGAGCAGTTCTTC.